The present entry profiles one T cell receptor (beta chain) with its context. The antigen is undetermined. The source of the sample is a study of radiation and T cells in renal cell carcinoma. Sample time point: blood 4 weeks post-SBRT, at nephrectomy. Treatment here: 15 Gy SBRT to primary tumor, nephrectomy 4 weeks later. Nephrectomy followed 15 Gy stereotactic body radiation by 4 weeks. After SBRT, blood was collected at 2 and 4 weeks, plus baseline. CDR1 and CDR2 from the germline V gene are GTSNPN and SVGIG (reference sequence). The CDR3 has 14 amino acids. Trimming took 2 bases from V and 3 from J, leaving 11 bases between them. Clones were sequenced by immunoSEQ multiplex PCR, and TCRdb holds only the in-frame ones, with some missing. Of roughly 92,000 clones in the sample, 70% to 85% were seen once. Study findings and constraints: From baseline, blood top tumor clonotypes peaked at 2 weeks post-radiation.

The chain couples TRBV30 to TRBJ1-5, with D hard to call. The receptor was isolated from a man between 60 and 70 years old with renal cell carcinoma. Specimen: blood, collected from a patient whose treatment included radiotherapy and nephrectomy. The CDR3 coding sequence is TGTGCCTGGAGTTCGGGCAGAACCAATCAGCCCCAGCATTTT. Its protein product is CAWSSGRTNQPQHF.